This T cell receptor beta chain emerged from a study of regulatory T cells in long-lasting Graves disease. Germline V gene sequence: CDR1 SGHAT, CDR2 FQNNGV. There are 14 residues in the CDR3. Deletions cut 7 bases from V and 0 bases from J, with 12 bases between. Time point: newly diagnosed GD, antithyroid drugs for less than 3 months. Construction of the TCR library relied on RNA isolated from PBMCs. Investigators prepared the TCR beta libraries by applying iRepertoire HTBI primers and Arm-PCR of CDR3 regions. TCRdb called the multiplex PCR reads again in MiXCR, with one record for every CDR3 protein. The data show about 460,000 distinct CDR3 sequences, with approximately 15% seen just once and 17% held by the top ten. These data also featured in a second study, about T cells in Graves' hyperthyroidism and ophthalmopathy. That report notes: Orbital computed tomography and thyroid ultrasound, together with serum TRAb and thyroxine and clinical symptoms, were used for diagnoses.

The receptor was isolated from a woman between 45 and 65 years old with Graves disease. The specimen was peripheral blood mononuclear cells (PBMCs), collected at new diagnosis, from a patient treated with antithyroid drugs. The chain joins TRBV11-2 to TRBJ1-2; D ambiguous. The CDR3 DNA reads TGTGCCAGCATCCTACAGCCTTCTAACTATGGCTACACCTTC. Translating gives CASILQPSNYGYTF.